The text below deals with one T cell receptor beta chain. Its antigen is unidentified. The CDR3 has 14 amino acids. The V and J ends lost 2 bases and 5 bases respectively, with 12 bases between them. Per germline, CDR1 MNHEY and CDR2 SVGEGT. Clones were read by immunoSEQ multiplex PCR, and TCRdb kept only the in-frame ones, dropping some. The data contain about 130,000 clones, 90% to 95% of them singletons. The data derive from a study of T cell responses to AZD1222 COVID-19 vaccine. Across the study: The study pooled second doses at about 4 or about 12 weeks. Study findings and constraints: When two AZD1222 doses had been given, Spike-specific TCR breadth and depth rose. It was only a handful of AZD1222 recipients who were seropositive at baseline.

The chain uses TRBV6-2 or TRBV6-3 and TRBJ2-5; D gene unclear. Source: peripheral blood, taken on day 0 of AZD1222 vaccination. The source of this sequence is an adult in good health. The CDR3 here is CASSYRSYSETQYF. The CDR3 nucleotides are TGTGCCAGCAGTTACCGTAGCTATTCTGAGACCCAGTACTTC.